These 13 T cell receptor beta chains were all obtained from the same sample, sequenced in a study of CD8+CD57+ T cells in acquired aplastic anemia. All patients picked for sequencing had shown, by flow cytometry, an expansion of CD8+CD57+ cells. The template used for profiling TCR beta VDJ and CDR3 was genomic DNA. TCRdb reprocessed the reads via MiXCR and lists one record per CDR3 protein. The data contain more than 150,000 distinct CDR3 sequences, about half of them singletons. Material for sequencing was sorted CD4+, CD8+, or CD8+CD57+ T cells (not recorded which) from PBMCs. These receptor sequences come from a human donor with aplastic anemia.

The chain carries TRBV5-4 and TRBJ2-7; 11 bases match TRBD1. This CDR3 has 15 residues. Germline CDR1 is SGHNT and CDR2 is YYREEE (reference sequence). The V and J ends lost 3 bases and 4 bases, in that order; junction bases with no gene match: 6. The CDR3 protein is CASSSDRDRGYEQYF. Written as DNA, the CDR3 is TGTGCCAGCAGCTCGGACCGGGACAGGGGGTACGAGCAGTACTTC. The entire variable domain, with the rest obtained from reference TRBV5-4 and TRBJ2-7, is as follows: ETGVTQSPTHLIKTRGQQVTLRCSSQSGHNTVSWYQQALGQGPQFIFQYYREEENGRGNFPPRFSGLQFPNYSSELNVNALELDDSALYLCASSSDRDRGYEQYFGPGTRLTVT.

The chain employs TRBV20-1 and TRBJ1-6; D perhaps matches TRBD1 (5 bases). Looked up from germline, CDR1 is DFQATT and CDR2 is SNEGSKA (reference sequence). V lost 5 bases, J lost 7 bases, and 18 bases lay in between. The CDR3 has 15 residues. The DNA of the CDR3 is TGCAGTGCTGAGGCCGGGACCTCGGGGAATTCACCCCTCCACTTT. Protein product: CSAEAGTSGNSPLHF.

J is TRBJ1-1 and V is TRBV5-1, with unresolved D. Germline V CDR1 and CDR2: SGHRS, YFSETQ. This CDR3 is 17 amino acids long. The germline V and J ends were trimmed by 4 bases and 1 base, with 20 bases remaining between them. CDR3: CASSIGSHPPTNTEAFF. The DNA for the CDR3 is TGCGCCAGCAGCATCGGGAGCCACCCGCCTACGAACACTGAAGCTTTCTTT.

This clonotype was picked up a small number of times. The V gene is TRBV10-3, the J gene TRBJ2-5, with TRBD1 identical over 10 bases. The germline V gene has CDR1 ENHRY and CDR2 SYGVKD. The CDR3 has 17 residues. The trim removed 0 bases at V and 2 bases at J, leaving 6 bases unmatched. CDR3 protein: CAISESSGTGVQETQYF. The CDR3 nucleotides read TGTGCCATCAGTGAGTCCTCCGGGACAGGGGTACAAGAGACCCAGTACTTC.

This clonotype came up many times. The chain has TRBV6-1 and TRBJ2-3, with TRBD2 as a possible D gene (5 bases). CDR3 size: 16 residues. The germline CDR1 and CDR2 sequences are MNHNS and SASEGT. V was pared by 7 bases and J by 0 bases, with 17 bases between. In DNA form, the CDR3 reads TGTGCCAGCATATTAGCTAGCTCACGTAGCACAGATACGCAGTATTTT. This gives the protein CASILASSRSTDTQYF.

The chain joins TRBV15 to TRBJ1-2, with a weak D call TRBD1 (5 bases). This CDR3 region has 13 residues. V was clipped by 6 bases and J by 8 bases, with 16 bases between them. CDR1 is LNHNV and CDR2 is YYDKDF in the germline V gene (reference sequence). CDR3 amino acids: CATSTRGTRGYTF. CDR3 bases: TGTGCCACCAGTACCCGGGGGACCCGCGGCTACACCTTC. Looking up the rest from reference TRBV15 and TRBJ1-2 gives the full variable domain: DAMVIQNPRYQVTQFGKPVTLSCSQTLNHNVMYWYQQKSSQAPKLLFHYYDKDFNNEADTPDNFQSRRPNTSFCFLDIRSPGLGDTAMYLCATSTRGTRGYTFGSGTRLTVV.

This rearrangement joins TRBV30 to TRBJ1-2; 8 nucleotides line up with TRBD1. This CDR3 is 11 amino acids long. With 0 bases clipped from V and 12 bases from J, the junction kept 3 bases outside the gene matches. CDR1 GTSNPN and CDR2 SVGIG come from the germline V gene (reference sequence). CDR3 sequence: CAWSVGQGHTF. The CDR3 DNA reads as TGTGCCTGGAGTGTTGGACAGGGCCACACCTTC.

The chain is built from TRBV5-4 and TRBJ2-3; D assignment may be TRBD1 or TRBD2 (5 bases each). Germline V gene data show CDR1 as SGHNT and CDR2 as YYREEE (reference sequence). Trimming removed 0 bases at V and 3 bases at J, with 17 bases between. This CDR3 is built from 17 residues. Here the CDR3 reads CASSLEGTLRWTDTQYF. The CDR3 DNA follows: TGTGCCAGCAGCTTGGAGGGGACCCTTCGCTGGACAGATACGCAGTATTTT.

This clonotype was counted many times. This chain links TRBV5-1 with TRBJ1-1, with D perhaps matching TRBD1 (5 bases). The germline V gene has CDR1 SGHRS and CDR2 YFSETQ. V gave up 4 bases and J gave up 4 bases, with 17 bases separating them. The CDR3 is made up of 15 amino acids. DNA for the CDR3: TGCGCCAGCAGCCGAGGAGGGGAGGGTGGCACTGAAGCTTTCTTT. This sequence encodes CASSRGGEGGTEAFF.

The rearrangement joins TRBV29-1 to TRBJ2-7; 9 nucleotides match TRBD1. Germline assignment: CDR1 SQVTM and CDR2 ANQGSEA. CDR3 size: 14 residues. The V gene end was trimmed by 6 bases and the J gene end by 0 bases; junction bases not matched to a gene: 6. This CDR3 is CSVGQGFSSYEQYF. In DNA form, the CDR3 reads TGCAGCGTGGGACAGGGATTTAGCTCCTACGAGCAGTACTTC.

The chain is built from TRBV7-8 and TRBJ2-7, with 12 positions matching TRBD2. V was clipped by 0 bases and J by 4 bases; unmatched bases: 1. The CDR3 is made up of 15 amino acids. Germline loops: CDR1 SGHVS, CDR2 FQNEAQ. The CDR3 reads CASSLATSGRYEQYF. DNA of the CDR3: TGTGCCAGCAGCTTAGCGACTAGCGGGAGATACGAGCAGTACTTC.

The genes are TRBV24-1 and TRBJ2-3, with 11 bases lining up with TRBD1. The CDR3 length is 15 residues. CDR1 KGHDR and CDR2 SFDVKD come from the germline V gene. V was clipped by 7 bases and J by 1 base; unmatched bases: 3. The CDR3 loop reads CATRGQGAGTDTQYF. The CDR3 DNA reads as TGTGCCACCAGAGGACAGGGGGCGGGCACAGATACGCAGTATTTT.

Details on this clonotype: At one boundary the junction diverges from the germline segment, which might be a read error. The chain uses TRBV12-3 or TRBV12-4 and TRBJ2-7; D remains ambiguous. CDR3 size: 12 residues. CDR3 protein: CAISWAGSEQYF. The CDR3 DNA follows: TGTGCCATCAGTTGGGCAGGCAGCGAGCAGTACTTC.